What follows are 23 T cell receptor beta chains derived from one specimen sequenced in a study. MiXCR, applied by TCRdb to the 5' RACE reads, yields one record per CDR3 protein. The sample records about 50,000 distinct CDR3 sequences, about 28% being singletons. Sequencing was carried out using naive CD4+ T cells sorted from blood. This sample's subset: naive CD4+ T cells, CD4+CD45RA+CD25-. Source of these receptors: a female donor with breast cancer.

V usage is TRBV29-1 and J usage is TRBJ1-2; D is perhaps TRBD1 (5 bases). Trimming stripped 4 bases from V and 2 bases from J, with 8 bases between. The length of the CDR3 is 12 residues. Looked up from germline, CDR1 is SQVTM and CDR2 is ANQGSEA. This CDR3 is CSVVGGNYGYTF. CDR3 DNA: TGCAGCGTTGTGGGGGGAAACTATGGCTACACCTTC.

The chain employs TRBV5-1 and TRBJ2-5; D gene ambiguous. The ends were cut back, 1 base at V and 5 bases at J, with 9 bases in the middle. The germline V gene encodes CDR1 SGHRS and CDR2 YFSETQ. This CDR3 comprises 13 residues. DNA for the CDR3: TGCGCCAGCAGCTTGTTCCCAGTCGAGACCCAGTACTTC. Amino acid sequence: CASSLFPVETQYF.

This chain uses TRBV20-1 with TRBJ1-2; D unresolved. V was clipped by 1 base and J by 7 bases, with 16 bases between them. Germline values: CDR1 DFQATT, CDR2 SNEGSKA (reference sequence). This CDR3 region has 14 residues. CDR3 in DNA: TGCAGTGCTAGAGTTAGGGCGGAAGCGCGTGGCTACACCTTC. Its protein is CSARVRAEARGYTF.

The V call is TRBV5-1, the J call TRBJ2-2; D is ambiguous. Germline V gene data show CDR1 as SGHRS and CDR2 as YFSETQ. The germline V and J ends were trimmed by 0 bases and 2 bases, with 5 bases remaining between them. CDR3 length: 14 residues. Here the CDR3 reads CASSLEGNTGELFF. The CDR3 coding sequence is TGCGCCAGCAGCTTGGAGGGAAACACCGGGGAGCTGTTTTTT.

This chain uses TRBV7-9 with TRBJ1-1; D possibly corresponds to TRBD1 (5 bases). V gave up 5 bases and J gave up 6 bases, with 13 bases separating them. Germline V CDR1 and CDR2: SEHNR, FQNEAQ (reference sequence). The length of the CDR3 is 13 residues. CDR3 DNA: TGTGCCAGCAGCGTCGACAGAGGCGCTGAAGCTTTCTTT. This encodes CASSVDRGAEAFF.

The chain carries TRBV7-3 and TRBJ2-6, with 10 bases identical to TRBD2. V was pared by 4 bases and J by 4 bases, with 7 bases of the junction left unmatched. The CDR3 length is 17 residues. Germline V gives CDR1 SGHTA, CDR2 FQGTGA. CDR3 DNA: TGTGCCAGCAGCTCGCTAGCGGGAGAGGTCGGGGCCAACGTCCTGACTTTC. Encoded protein: CASSSLAGEVGANVLTF.

V usage is TRBV6-1 and J usage is TRBJ1-1; D gene unclear. Germline CDR1 and CDR2: MNHNS and SASEGT. The CDR3 loop spans 14 amino acids. The ends were cut back, 2 bases at V and 0 bases at J, with 7 bases in the middle. CDR3 residues: CASSENGMNTEAFF. CDR3 DNA: TGTGCCAGCAGTGAAAACGGTATGAACACTGAAGCTTTCTTT.

This clonotype was seen more than once but under ten times. V gene TRBV7-2 combines with J gene TRBJ1-5; 7 bases align to TRBD1. The CDR3 totals 17 residues. The germline gives CDR1 SGHTA, CDR2 FQGNSA. V dropped 1 base and J dropped 2; count of bases not matched to a gene: 8. CDR3 amino acids: CASSLGRQGLGNQPQHF. DNA for the CDR3: TGTGCCAGCAGCTTAGGAAGACAGGGCTTGGGCAATCAGCCCCAGCATTTT.

V is TRBV27 and J is TRBJ2-2, with 7 nucleotides matching TRBD2. Germline V gives CDR1 MNHEY, CDR2 SMNVEV (reference sequence). The CDR3 is 14 residues long. The trim removed 4 bases at V and 5 bases at J, leaving 4 bases unmatched. CDR3 coding DNA: TGTGCCAGCAGTTACCCGGGAGGTACCGGGGAGCTGTTTTTT. Its protein product is CASSYPGGTGELFF.

The chain has TRBV7-3 and TRBJ2-3; D might be TRBD1 (5 bases). The germline V gene encodes CDR1 SGHTA and CDR2 FQGTGA. The CDR3 totals 14 residues. V lost 5 bases and J lost 3, with 12 bases in between. CDR3 sequence (DNA): TGTGCCAGCAGCAAGCAGGGTACGACAGATACGCAGTATTTT. Its protein is CASSKQGTTDTQYF.

The chain carries TRBV3-1 and TRBJ2-7, with D unresolved. The CDR3 contains 13 residues. Germline loops: CDR1 LGHDT, CDR2 YNNKEL (reference sequence). Deletions cut 2 bases from V and 6 bases from J, with 11 bases between. The CDR3 bases are TGTGCCAGCAGCCAACCCACATCGCGCGAGCAGTACTTC. It specifies CASSQPTSREQYF.

This clonotype was recorded a few times. The V call is TRBV7-2, the J call TRBJ2-7; no clear D. Trimming shortened V by 5 bases and J by 2 bases, and 19 bases separated the two germline ends. The CDR3 consists of 16 residues. Germline lookup yields CDR1 SGHTA and CDR2 FQGNSA. The CDR3 here is CASSLTWTDLTYEQYF. CDR3 bases: TGTGCCAGCAGCCTCACCTGGACGGATCTCACCTACGAGCAGTACTTC.

The chain joins TRBV5-1 to TRBJ2-1; TRBD1 matches at 7 bases. The V gene's germline CDR1 is SGHRS and CDR2 YFSETQ. The CDR3 has 15 residues. With 0 bases clipped from V and 6 bases from J, the junction kept 6 bases outside the gene matches. This CDR3 reads CASSLGQGSANEQFF. The CDR3, as DNA: TGCGCCAGCAGCTTGGGACAGGGAAGCGCCAATGAGCAGTTCTTC. Full variable domain (rest looked up from reference TRBV5-1 and TRBJ2-1): KAGVTQTPRYLIKTRGQQVTLSCSPISGHRSVSWYQQTPGQGLQFLFEYFSETQRNKGNFPGRFSGRQFSNSRSEMNVSTLELGDSALYLCASSLGQGSANEQFFGPGTRLTVL.

The chain combines TRBV5-1 with TRBJ2-2; D unclear. The CDR3 has 15 amino acids. Germline-derived CDR1 and CDR2 are SGHRS and YFSETQ. V lost 0 bases to trimming and J lost 0 bases, with 6 bases between them. CDR3 region: CASSLAGANTGELFF. CDR3 coding DNA: TGCGCCAGCAGCTTGGCAGGCGCGAACACCGGGGAGCTGTTTTTT.

CDR3 in amino acids: CASSSTGVEAFF. The CDR3 DNA is TGTGCCAGCAGCTCAACGGGGGTTGAAGCTTTCTTT. This chain connects TRBV7-9 to TRBJ1-1, with a tentative D call TRBD1 (5 bases). Trimming removed 4 bases from V and 7 bases from J, with 10 bases in between. This CDR3 region has 12 residues. Germline CDR1 SEHNR, CDR2 FQNEAQ (reference sequence).

V gene TRBV19 combines with J gene TRBJ2-7; 9 bases line up with TRBD1. Germline CDR1 and CDR2: LNHDA and SQIVND (reference sequence). This CDR3 has 16 amino acids. Losses at the gene ends were 6 bases for V and 2 bases for J; bases not matched to a gene: 11. The CDR3 region has the DNA TGTGCCAGTAGGAGAACAGGGGGCCCCAATCCCTACGAGCAGTACTTC. Its translation is CASRRTGGPNPYEQYF.

The chain couples TRBV5-1 to TRBJ2-1; D not resolved. Germline V gene lookup returns CDR1 SGHRS and CDR2 YFSETQ. The CDR3 is 14 residues long. V gave up 0 bases and J gave up 10 bases, with 14 bases separating them. This CDR3 reads CASSLDPGGREQFF. CDR3 DNA sequence: TGCGCCAGCAGCTTGGACCCGGGCGGAAGAGAGCAGTTCTTC.

The chain carries TRBV2 and TRBJ2-1; 9 positions match TRBD2. The V segment lost 5 bases and the J segment 1 base; nucleotides outside the gene matches: 21. This CDR3 region has 21 residues. The germline V gene has CDR1 SNHLY and CDR2 FYNNEI. CDR3: CASSRRRVWVAGEWSYNEQFF. The CDR3, as DNA: TGTGCCAGCAGTAGACGCAGGGTATGGGTAGCGGGAGAATGGTCCTACAATGAGCAGTTCTTC.

This chain links TRBV20-1 with TRBJ1-5; TRBD1 matches 7 bases. The CDR3 is 15 residues long. V shed 4 bases and J 8 bases; nucleotides not matched to a gene: 14. Germline CDR1 is DFQATT and CDR2 is SNEGSKA (reference sequence). The CDR3 sequence: CSANTPRQGVEPQHF. Here the CDR3 DNA reads TGCAGTGCTAATACCCCGCGACAGGGTGTCGAGCCCCAGCATTTT.

This clonotype occurred a few times. This chain uses TRBV12-3 or TRBV12-4 with TRBJ1-5, with 9 nucleotides matching TRBD1. The J segment lost 7 bases and the V segment lost 5 bases, leaving 3 bases of the junction unmatched. The CDR3 consists of 13 residues. The CDR3 region has the DNA TGTGCCAGCAGTCGACAGGGGGGGCAGCCCCAGCATTTT. It is translated as CASSRQGGQPQHF.

In this sample, this clonotype turned up a few times. The rearrangement joins TRBV7-8 to TRBJ1-1; tentatively, D is TRBD1 (5 bases). Germline V gives CDR1 SGHVS, CDR2 FQNEAQ. The CDR3 consists of 14 residues. Deletions cut 8 bases from V and 1 base from J, with 14 bases between. CDR3 nucleotide sequence: TGTGCCAGCTATAGGGGTAACTCGAACACTGAAGCTTTCTTT. It specifies CASYRGNSNTEAFF.

This clonotype appeared a few times. The chain uses TRBV6-5 and TRBJ1-6; D not resolved. Deletions cut 5 bases from V and 7 bases from J, with 18 bases between. The CDR3 runs 16 residues. CDR1 MNHEY and CDR2 SVGAGI come from the germline V gene. The CDR3 DNA follows: TGTGCCAGCAGTATACGAAGCGGGGAGAAGAATTCACCCCTCCACTTT. Its translation: CASSIRSGEKNSPLHF.

The gene calls are TRBV5-1 and TRBJ2-1; D is ambiguous. The germline V gene encodes CDR1 SGHRS and CDR2 YFSETQ. The CDR3 consists of 17 residues. The V end was cut by 3 bases, the J end by 4 bases, with 20 bases between. This CDR3 is CASSSPQGLTYYNEQFF. CDR3 DNA sequence: TGCGCCAGCAGCTCCCCTCAAGGGCTAACCTATTACAATGAGCAGTTCTTC.